The present T cell receptor (beta chain) was sequenced within a study of graft-versus-host responses after intestinal transplantation. For the study at large: Every recipient underwent anti-thymocyte globulin induction, then tacrolimus and steroids for approximately 3 years. Points from the study as a whole: The highest levels of circulating GvH clones went along with early declines in HvG clones after transplant. GvH clones detected in recipient marrow included some appearing first in ileum or blood.

This clone was seen once. What it binds is not known. The protocol was immunoSEQ multiplex PCR, while the TCRdb copy is restricted to in-frame clones and leaves out a portion. The profile shows approximately 28,000 clones, about 92% of them singletons. The material sequenced was PBMCs, taken around 63 days after intestinal transplant. The clonotype was recovered from a human patient who received an intestinal transplant, so some T cells may come from the graft donor.

Here the CDR3 DNA reads TGTGCCAGCAGCGTTAGCGGGGGGTGGCAAGAGACCCAGTACTTC. Its protein is CASSVSGGWQETQYF. V usage is TRBV9 and J usage is TRBJ2-5; 10 bases line up with TRBD2. The V gene's germline CDR1 is SGDLS and CDR2 YYNGEE. This CDR3 has 15 amino acids. V was pared by 2 bases and J by 2 bases, with 3 bases of the junction left unmatched.